This T cell receptor beta chain was obtained from a study of T cells after yellow fever vaccination. Study background: SMART-Seq v4 Ultra Low Input served to prepare low-cell-number fractions.

Study results and limitations: The secondary response was weaker, and its peak arrived faster, on day 5 versus 15. Subsequent booster samples again held most clones from primary vaccination (under 98% CD4, about 86% CD8).

A 5'RACE template-switching step, the method used to make TCR cDNA, added a universal primer site and UMIs. One entry per CDR3 protein, called by TCRdb with MiXCR from the 5' RACE reads. The sample records approximately 510,000 distinct CDR3 sequences, 21% being singletons. As concerns this clonotype: Its antigen is unidentified.

This specimen was PBMCs, taken less than 25 days after the first yellow fever vaccination. This sequence originates from a man younger than 35 who received the YFV17D yellow fever vaccine.

The CDR3 coding sequence is TGTGCCAGCAAGGCAGGCTACGAGCAGTACGTC. It codes for CASKAGYEQYV. The rearrangement joins TRBV2 to TRBJ2-7; D not certain. Trimming cost V 7 bases and J 3 bases, with 7 bases left between them. Germline CDR1 reads SNHLY; CDR2 reads FYNNEI. The CDR3 has 11 amino acids.